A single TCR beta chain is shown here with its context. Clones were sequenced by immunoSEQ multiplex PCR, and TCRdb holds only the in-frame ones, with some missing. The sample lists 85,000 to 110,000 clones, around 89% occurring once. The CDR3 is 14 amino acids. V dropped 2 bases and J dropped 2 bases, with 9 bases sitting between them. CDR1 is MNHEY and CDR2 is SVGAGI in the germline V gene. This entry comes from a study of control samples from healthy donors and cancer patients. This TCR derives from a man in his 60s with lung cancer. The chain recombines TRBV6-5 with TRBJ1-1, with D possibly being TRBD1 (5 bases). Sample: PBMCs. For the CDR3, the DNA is TGTGCCAGCAGTTACGCAGGGCCTAACACTGAAGCTTTCTTT. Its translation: CASSYAGPNTEAFF.